The sequence of this T cell receptor beta chain was determined in a study of read filtering for tumor transcriptome and immune sequencing. About the research overall: Mean patient age was roughly 66 years, range roughly 45 to 80; around 16 male, 14 to 15 female. Whole-transcriptome libraries were prepared after DNase treatment. Study results and limitations: Even smaller IR-seq throughput identified most shared clonotypes.

The library was built from 400 ng RNA with molecular barcoded adaptors for alpha/delta and beta/gamma chains. TCRdb called the reads again in MiXCR, with one record for every CDR3 protein. The data hold roughly 38,000 distinct CDR3 sequences, with 13% to 15% observed a single time. This CDR3 contains 17 residues. V was clipped by 0 bases and J by 4 bases; unmatched bases: 9. The V gene's germline CDR1 is MNHEY and CDR2 SVGEGT. This clonotype was seen repeatedly, ten times or more. The target antigen is unknown. The clonotype was recovered from a donor aged 40 or over with multiple myeloma. The chain combines TRBV6-2 or TRBV6-3 with TRBJ2-5; 9 bases are a match to TRBD2. The source material was a population of CD138-negative cells sorted from bone marrow. The DNA for the CDR3 is TGTGCCAGCAGTTACTCTAAAGGACTAGCGATTCGAGAGACCCAGTACTTC. It specifies CASSYSKGLAIRETQYF.